Listed here are 10 T cell receptor beta chains from one sample, sequenced in a study of blood T cell repertoires in COVID-19. Repertoires were generated with immunoSEQ multiplex PCR, while TCRdb's copy carries only in-frame clones and drops some. The sample carries about 290,000 clones, 85% recorded once. Sequenced sample: peripheral blood. The origin of the receptors is a woman aged 45-59 years with active or convalescent COVID-19.

This chain connects TRBV5-4 to TRBJ1-1; possibly TRBD1 for D (6 bases). Germline V gene sequence: CDR1 SGHNT, CDR2 YYREEE (reference sequence). The CDR3 consists of 15 residues. The germline V and J ends were trimmed by 4 bases and 1 base, with 14 bases remaining between them. The CDR3 loop reads CASSLLDSPNTEAFF. For the CDR3, the DNA is TGTGCCAGCAGCCTACTGGACAGCCCGAACACTGAAGCTTTCTTT.

The chain combines TRBV5-1 with TRBJ1-5; TRBD1 aligns across 8 bases. The CDR3 has 14 residues. V trimming: 1 base; J trimming: 6 bases; junction bases outside the gene matches: 3. Germline CDR1 reads SGHRS; CDR2 reads YFSETQ. The CDR3 sequence: CASSLRTGIQPQHF. For the CDR3, the DNA is TGCGCCAGCAGCTTGCGGACAGGGATTCAGCCCCAGCATTTT.

The rearrangement uses TRBV11-3 and TRBJ2-7; maybe TRBD2 (6 bases). Germline lookup yields CDR1 SGHNT and CDR2 YENEEA. Trimming removed 3 bases from V and 5 bases from J, with 14 bases in between. The CDR3 totals 14 residues. CDR3 sequence: CASSFGGNTHEQYF. Here the CDR3 DNA reads TGTGCCAGCAGCTTCGGCGGGAACACCCACGAGCAGTACTTC.

In this sample, this clone turned up a few times. V and J are TRBV5-1 and TRBJ1-6; the match to TRBD1 covers 7 bases. The CDR3 sequence is 15 residues long. The germline CDR1 and CDR2 sequences are SGHRS and YFSETQ. Trimming cost V 4 bases and J 10 bases; bases outside gene matches: 11. CDR3 amino acids: CASSLHQGEGSPLHF. CDR3 sequence (DNA): TGCGCCAGCAGCCTCCATCAGGGGGAAGGGTCACCCCTCCACTTT.

In its sample, this clone was seen once. This sequence joins TRBV5-4 and TRBJ2-3; 10 bases agree with TRBD2. Germline-derived CDR1 and CDR2 are SGHNT and YYREEE (reference sequence). This CDR3 has 15 amino acids. V was pared by 4 bases and J by 6 bases, with 8 bases of the junction left unmatched. CDR3 in DNA: TGTGCCAGCAGCCCCGGGACTAGCGTTACTGATACGCAGTATTTT. This encodes CASSPGTSVTDTQYF.

With respect to this clone: The junction departs from germline at one end; a sequencing error may be responsible. CDR3 DNA sequence: TGTGCTAGCAGTTTTGGAGGGACAGGGCTTAATTCACCCCTCCACTTT. Amino acids: CASSFGGTGLNSPLHF. The rearrangement uses TRBV28 and TRBJ1-6; 9 nucleotides line up with TRBD1. The CDR3 has 16 residues. Looked up from germline, CDR1 is MDHEN and CDR2 is SYDVKM.

This rearrangement joins TRBV28 to TRBJ2-7; D ambiguous. Germline lookup yields CDR1 MDHEN and CDR2 SYDVKM. With 0 bases removed from V and 3 bases from J, the gap between germline ends came to 12 bases. The CDR3 extends over 15 amino acids. CDR3 in amino acids: CASSLWGTAIYEQYF. CDR3 DNA sequence: TGTGCCAGCAGTTTATGGGGTACAGCAATCTACGAGCAGTACTTC.

The V and J genes are TRBV9 and TRBJ1-4; 7 positions agree with TRBD1. With V trimmed by 4 bases and J by 2 bases, 5 bases remained unmatched. The germline CDR1 and CDR2 sequences are SGDLS and YYNGEE. The CDR3 length is 15 residues. CDR3 DNA: TGTGCCAGCAGCTCCACAGGGGTGACTAATGAAAAACTGTTTTTT. Amino acid sequence: CASSSTGVTNEKLFF. Complete variable domain (other parts from reference TRBV9 and TRBJ1-4): DSGVTQTPKHLITATGQRVTLRCSPRSGDLSVYWYQQSLDQGLQFLIQYYNGEERAKGNILERFSAQQFPDLHSELNLSSLELGDSALYFCASSSTGVTNEKLFFGSGTQLSVL.

V and J are TRBV7-2 and TRBJ1-5; 8 bases are shared with TRBD1. The CDR3 sequence is 15 residues long. Germline CDR1 and CDR2: SGHTA and FQGNSA. With V trimmed by 4 bases and J by 0 bases, 2 bases remained unmatched. CDR3 sequence reads: CASSSGQGSNQPQHF. The CDR3 nucleotides are TGTGCCAGCAGCTCCGGACAGGGTAGCAATCAGCCCCAGCATTTT.

The V gene is TRBV14, the J gene TRBJ2-1; 9 bases are shared with TRBD2. The ends lost 0 bases at V and 5 bases at J; junction bases unmatched: 8. The CDR3 is made up of 17 amino acids. Germline V gene data show CDR1 as SGHDN and CDR2 as FVKESK. CDR3 DNA sequence: TGTGCCAGCAGCCAAGAGGGCTGGGGACTAGCTCACAATGAGCAGTTCTTC. It specifies CASSQEGWGLAHNEQFF. The full variable domain, completed using reference TRBV14 and TRBJ2-1, is EAGVTQFPSHSVIEKGQTVTLRCDPISGHDNLYWYRRVMGKEIKFLLHFVKESKQDESGMPNNRFLAERTGGTYSTLKVQPAELEDSGVYFCASSQEGWGLAHNEQFFGPGTRLTVL.